Shown below are 19 T cell receptor beta chains from a single sample sequenced in a study of cytomegalovirus exposure and HLA in healthy donors. PCR employed 60 Vbeta and 13 Jbeta primers. Clones were sequenced by immunoSEQ multiplex PCR, and TCRdb holds only the in-frame ones, with some missing. Of around 140,000 clones listed, more than 70% are singletons. Sequences were obtained from PBMCs. Every receptor here comes from a woman aged 60-70 years in good health and CMV-seronegative.

This clone was counted a few times. The CDR3 DNA is TGCGCCAGCAGCTTGTTGGTGGGCAGACTGAACACTGAAGCTTTCTTT. Residues: CASSLLVGRLNTEAFF. The V call is TRBV5-1, the J call TRBJ1-1; D is undetermined. This CDR3 is 16 amino acids long. The germline CDR1 and CDR2 sequences are SGHRS and YFSETQ. Deletions cut 1 base from V and 0 bases from J, with 13 bases between.

The J gene is TRBJ2-5, the V gene TRBV12-2; no DNA check was done on the table's D call, TRBD2. TRBV12-2 is an annotated pseudogene. This CDR3 is built from 17 residues. The CDR3 DNA sequence: TGTGCAAGTCGCTTAGGGACTAGCCGGGGGGATCGGGAGACCCAGTACTTC. It is translated as CASRLGTSRGDRETQYF.

Only a few counts were recorded for this clone. The chain combines TRBV5-1 with TRBJ2-7, with 14 bases that match TRBD2. The CDR3 extends over 18 amino acids. Germline V gene sequence: CDR1 SGHRS, CDR2 YFSETQ. Losses at the gene ends were 4 bases for V and 1 base for J; bases not matched to a gene: 10. The CDR3 loop is CASSDTGTSGRWSYEQYF. The CDR3 DNA reads TGCGCCAGCAGCGATACCGGGACTAGCGGGAGATGGTCCTACGAGCAGTACTTC.

This sequence joins TRBV6-6 and TRBJ1-6; D unresolved. V was shortened by 8 bases and J by 8 bases, with 16 bases between the two germline ends. CDR3 length: 14 residues. Germline CDR1 MNHNY, CDR2 SVGAGI (reference sequence). As DNA, the CDR3 is TGTGCCAGCGAGCCGGGGTTTAGAGATTCACCCCTCCACTTT. Amino acids: CASEPGFRDSPLHF.

The rearrangement uses TRBV28 and TRBJ1-4; 7 positions match TRBD1. This CDR3 is 15 amino acids long. V was clipped by 6 bases and J by 5 bases; unmatched bases: 9. Germline-derived CDR1 and CDR2 are MDHEN and SYDVKM. CDR3: CASSGGDSLNEKLFF. The CDR3 DNA follows: TGTGCCAGCAGCGGAGGGGACAGCCTAAATGAAAAACTGTTTTTT.

This chain joins TRBV27 and TRBJ2-3, with D possibly matching TRBD2 (5 bases). The germline gives CDR1 MNHEY, CDR2 SMNVEV (reference sequence). The CDR3 extends over 14 amino acids. The V and J ends lost 6 bases and 2 bases respectively, with 12 bases between them. The CDR3 nucleotides are TGTGCCAGCAGGCCCAGCGGCCCCACAGATACGCAGTATTTT. Translation: CASRPSGPTDTQYF.

The V gene is TRBV9, the J gene TRBJ2-3; 9 bases fit TRBD2. Germline trimming cut 2 bases from V and 7 bases from J; bases unmatched to any gene: 11. The CDR3 extends over 16 amino acids. From germline, CDR1 is SGDLS and CDR2 YYNGEE. CDR3 amino acids: CASSVSARGGQHTQYF. The CDR3 DNA follows: TGTGCCAGCAGCGTGTCGGCGCGGGGGGGCCAGCATACGCAGTATTTT.

This clone was found once. The gene calls are TRBV5-1 and TRBJ1-6, with D maybe TRBD1 (6 bases). This CDR3 spans 16 amino acids. V lost 1 base and J 10 bases, leaving 18 bases between the germline ends. Germline V gives CDR1 SGHRS, CDR2 YFSETQ. The CDR3 is CASSLPGTSSNSPLHF. CDR3 DNA: TGCGCCAGCAGCTTGCCAGGGACATCTTCGAACTCACCCCTCCACTTT.

A word on this clone: This specimen includes other DNA sequences encoding the same CDR3. This chain links TRBV5-4 with TRBJ2-7; no clear D gene. V shed 0 bases and J shed 6 bases, with 7 bases lying between them. CDR3 length: 12 amino acids. CDR1 and CDR2 (germline): SGHNT, YYREEE (reference sequence). CDR3 sequence: CASSLGLREQYF. The CDR3, as DNA: TGTGCCAGCAGCTTGGGGTTGCGCGAGCAGTACTTC.

The rearrangement links TRBV15 to TRBJ2-1; D is unresolved. V shed 5 bases and J shed 2 bases, with 16 bases lying between them. Germline V lookup: CDR1 LNHNV, CDR2 YYDKDF (reference sequence). CDR3 length: 16 residues. The CDR3 region has the DNA TGTGCCACCAGCCGCGAGCTGGGCTCCCCCTACAATGAGCAGTTCTTC. This codes for CATSRELGSPYNEQFF.

V gene TRBV2 combines with J gene TRBJ2-3, with 10 nucleotides matching TRBD1. CDR1 is SNHLY and CDR2 is FYNNEI in the germline V gene. The length of the CDR3 is 14 residues. The V and J ends lost 6 bases and 5 bases, in that order; junction bases with no gene match: 5. CDR3 nucleotide sequence: TGTGCCAGCAGCGCCGGGACAGGGGTAGATACGCAGTATTTT. Its protein is CASSAGTGVDTQYF. The full variable domain, its missing parts supplied by reference TRBV2 and TRBJ2-3, is EPEVTQTPSHQVTQMGQEVILRCVPISNHLYFYWYRQILGQKVEFLVSFYNNEISEKSEIFDDQFSVERPDGSNFTLKIRSTKLEDSAMYFCASSAGTGVDTQYFGPGTRLTVL.

The J gene is TRBJ2-7, the V gene TRBV5-4; D ambiguous. Germline loops: CDR1 SGHNT, CDR2 YYREEE (reference sequence). The CDR3 spans 12 residues. V gave up 5 bases and J gave up 2 bases, with 8 bases separating them. The CDR3 protein is CASRGETYEQYF. DNA of the CDR3: TGTGCCAGCAGGGGCGAGACCTACGAGCAGTACTTC. Together with reference TRBV5-4 and TRBJ2-7, the CDR3 gives the full variable domain: ETGVTQSPTHLIKTRGQQVTLRCSSQSGHNTVSWYQQALGQGPQFIFQYYREEENGRGNFPPRFSGLQFPNYSSELNVNALELDDSALYLCASRGETYEQYFGPGTRLTVT.

The chain couples TRBV15 to TRBJ1-5, with 7 bases fitting TRBD1. Germline V lookup: CDR1 LNHNV, CDR2 YYDKDF (reference sequence). With 5 bases clipped from V and 4 bases from J, the junction kept 11 bases outside the gene matches. This CDR3 contains 16 residues. The CDR3 reads CATSGHRGTGNQPQHF. DNA for the CDR3: TGTGCCACCAGCGGACACAGGGGAACTGGTAATCAGCCCCAGCATTTT.

This clone occurred a few times. The chain employs TRBV10-3 and TRBJ1-2, with a possible D match to TRBD1 (6 bases). The V end lost 7 bases, the J end lost 3 bases, and 15 bases lay between the germline ends. The CDR3 covers 14 residues. The V gene's germline CDR1 is ENHRY and CDR2 SYGVKD. The CDR3 coding sequence is TGTGCCATCAACTGGGCAGGGGAACACTATGGCTACACCTTC. It translates to CAINWAGEHYGYTF.

This clone has more than one count but fewer than ten. One end of the junction is discordant with germline, which a read error may explain. The V and J genes are TRBV7-7 and TRBJ1-5; 12 bases are a match to TRBD1. The germline gives CDR1 SSHAT, CDR2 FNYEAQ (reference sequence). The CDR3 runs 18 residues. Here the CDR3 DNA reads TGTGCTAGCAGCCAAAACCGGGACAGGGGGCTACGTAATCAGCCCCAGCATTTT. Amino acid sequence: CASSQNRDRGLRNQPQHF.

The chain has TRBV6-5 and TRBJ2-7, with D possibly being TRBD1 (6 bases). The germline V gene has CDR1 MNHEY and CDR2 SVGAGI. The ends were cut back, 6 bases at V and 3 bases at J, with 15 bases in the middle. The CDR3 consists of 14 residues. CDR3 coding DNA: TGTGCCAGCAGACCGGACGAAGGGGGCTACGAGCAGTACTTC. Translating gives CASRPDEGGYEQYF.

This chain links TRBV29-1 with TRBJ1-2; no clear D gene. The ends were cut back, 5 bases at V and 5 bases at J, with 12 bases in the middle. The CDR3 length is 12 residues. Germline CDR1 is SQVTM and CDR2 is ANQGSEA. The CDR3 sequence is CSVLVSQYGYTF. CDR3 nucleotides: TGCAGCGTTTTGGTCAGTCAGTATGGCTACACCTTC.

The V call is TRBV29-1, the J call TRBJ1-1, with D perhaps TRBD1 (5 bases). Trimming shortened V by 7 bases and J by 1 base, and 13 bases separated the two germline ends. The CDR3 length is 13 residues. In germline, CDR1 is SQVTM, CDR2 ANQGSEA. CDR3 protein: CSESKGENTEAFF. In DNA, the CDR3 is TGCAGCGAGAGTAAAGGGGAGAACACTGAAGCTTTCTTT. The full variable domain, its missing parts supplied by reference TRBV29-1 and TRBJ1-1, is SAVISQKPSRDICQRGTSLTIQCQVDSQVTMMFWYRQQPGQSLTLIATANQGSEATYESGFVIDKFPISRPNLTFSTLTVSNMSPEDSSIYLCSESKGENTEAFFGQGTRLTVV.

This clone was seen a handful of times. The V call is TRBV7-9, the J call TRBJ1-1; D perhaps matches TRBD1 (6 bases). This CDR3 spans 13 amino acids. V was pared by 6 bases and J by 5 bases, with 13 bases between. Germline V gives CDR1 SEHNR, CDR2 FQNEAQ (reference sequence). The CDR3 spells CASRLGGGTEAFF. CDR3 coding DNA: TGTGCCAGCAGACTGGGAGGGGGGACTGAAGCTTTCTTT. Full variable domain (missing parts from reference TRBV7-9 and TRBJ1-1): DTGVSQNPRHKITKRGQNVTFRCDPISEHNRLYWYRQTLGQGPEFLTYFQNEAQLEKSRLLSDRFSAERPKGSFSTLEIQRTEQGDSAMYLCASRLGGGTEAFFGQGTRLTVV.